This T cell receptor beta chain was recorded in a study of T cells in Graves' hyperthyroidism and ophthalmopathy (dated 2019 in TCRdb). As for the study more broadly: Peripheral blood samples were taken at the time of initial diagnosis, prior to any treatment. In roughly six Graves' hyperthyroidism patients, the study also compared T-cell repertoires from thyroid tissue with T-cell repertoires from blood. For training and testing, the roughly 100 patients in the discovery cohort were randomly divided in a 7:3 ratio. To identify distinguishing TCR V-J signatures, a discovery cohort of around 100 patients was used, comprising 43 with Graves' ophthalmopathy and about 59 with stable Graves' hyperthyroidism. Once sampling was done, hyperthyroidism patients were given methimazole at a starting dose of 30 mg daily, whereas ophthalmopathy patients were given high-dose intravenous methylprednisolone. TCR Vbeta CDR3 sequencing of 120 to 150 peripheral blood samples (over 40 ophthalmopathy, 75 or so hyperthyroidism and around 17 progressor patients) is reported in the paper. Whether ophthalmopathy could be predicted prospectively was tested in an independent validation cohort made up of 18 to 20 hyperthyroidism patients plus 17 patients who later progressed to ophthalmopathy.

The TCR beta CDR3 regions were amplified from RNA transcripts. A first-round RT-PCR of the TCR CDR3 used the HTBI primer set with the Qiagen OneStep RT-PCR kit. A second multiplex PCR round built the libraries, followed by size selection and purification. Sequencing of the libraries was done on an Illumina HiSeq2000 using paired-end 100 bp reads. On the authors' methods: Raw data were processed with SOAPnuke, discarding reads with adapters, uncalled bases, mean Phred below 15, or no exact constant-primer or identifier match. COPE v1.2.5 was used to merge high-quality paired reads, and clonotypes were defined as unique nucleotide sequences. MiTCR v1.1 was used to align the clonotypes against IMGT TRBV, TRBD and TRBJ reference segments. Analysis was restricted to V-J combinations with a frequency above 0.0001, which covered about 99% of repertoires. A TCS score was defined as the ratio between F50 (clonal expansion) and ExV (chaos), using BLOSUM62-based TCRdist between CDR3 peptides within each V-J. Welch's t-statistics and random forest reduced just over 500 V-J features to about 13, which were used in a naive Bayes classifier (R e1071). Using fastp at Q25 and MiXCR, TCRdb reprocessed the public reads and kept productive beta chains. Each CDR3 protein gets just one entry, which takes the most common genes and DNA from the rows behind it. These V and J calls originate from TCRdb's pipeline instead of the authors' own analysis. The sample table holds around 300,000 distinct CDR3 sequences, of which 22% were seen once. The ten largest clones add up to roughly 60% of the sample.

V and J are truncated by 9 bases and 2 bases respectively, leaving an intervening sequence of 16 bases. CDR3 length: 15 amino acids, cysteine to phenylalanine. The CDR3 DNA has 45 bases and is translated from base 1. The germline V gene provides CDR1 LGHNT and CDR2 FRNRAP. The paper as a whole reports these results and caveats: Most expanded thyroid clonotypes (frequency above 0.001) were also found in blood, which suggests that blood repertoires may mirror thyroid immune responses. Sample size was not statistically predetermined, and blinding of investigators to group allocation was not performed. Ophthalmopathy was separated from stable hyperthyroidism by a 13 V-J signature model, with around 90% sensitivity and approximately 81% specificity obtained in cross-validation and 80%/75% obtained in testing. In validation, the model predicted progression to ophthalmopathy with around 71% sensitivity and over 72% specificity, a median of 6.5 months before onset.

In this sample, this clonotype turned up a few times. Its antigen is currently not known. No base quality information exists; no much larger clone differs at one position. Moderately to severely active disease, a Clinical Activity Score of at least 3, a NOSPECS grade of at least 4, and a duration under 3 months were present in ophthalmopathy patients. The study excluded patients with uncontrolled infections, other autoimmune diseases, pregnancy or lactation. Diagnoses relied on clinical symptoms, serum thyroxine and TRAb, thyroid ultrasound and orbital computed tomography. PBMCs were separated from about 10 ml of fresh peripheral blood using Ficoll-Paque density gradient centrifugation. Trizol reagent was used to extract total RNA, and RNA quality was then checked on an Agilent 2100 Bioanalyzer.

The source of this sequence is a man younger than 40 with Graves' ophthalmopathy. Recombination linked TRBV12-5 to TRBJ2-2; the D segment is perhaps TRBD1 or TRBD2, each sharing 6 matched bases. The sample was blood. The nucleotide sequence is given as TGTGCTAGCGGACAGAGTAGCGGAAACACCGGGGAGCTGTTTTTT. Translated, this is CASGQSSGNTGELFF.